This passage covers 22 T cell receptor beta chains from one sample sequenced in a study of blood T cell repertoires in COVID-19 (dated by TCRdb to 2018 to 2020). Libraries came from the immunoSEQ multiplex PCR assay. Sourced from immuneACCESS, this table was stored by TCRdb with only in-frame sequences that have V and J called. A share of the clones is absent; for the studies checked, an unresolved V gene accounts for under half, and the remainder has no known explanation. The sample table holds some 240,000 clones, of which roughly 80% were seen once. The leading ten clones occupy around 9.9% of the sample. Sequenced material: peripheral blood. The receptors were gathered from a woman aged 80 or over with acute or convalescent COVID-19.

The chain has TRBV5-6 and TRBJ1-1; weak D call: TRBD1 (6 bases). Per germline, CDR1 SGHDT and CDR2 YYEEEE. The CDR3 covers 15 residues. Trimming took off 3 bases at V and 0 bases at J, with 12 bases between the two ends. The CDR3 is CASSYRTVMNTEAFF. In DNA, the CDR3 is TGTGCCAGCAGCTATAGGACAGTCATGAACACTGAAGCTTTCTTT.

This chain connects TRBV28 to TRBJ1-2; the D is unclear. The CDR3 runs to 13 residues. V lost 2 bases and J 6 bases, leaving 10 bases between the germline ends. Germline assignment: CDR1 MDHEN and CDR2 SYDVKM. The CDR3, as DNA: TGTGCCAGCAGTTTAGACGGGGTCGATGGCTACACCTTC. This codes for CASSLDGVDGYTF.

This rearrangement joins TRBV5-1 to TRBJ1-6; D remains ambiguous. The V gene's germline CDR1 is SGHRS and CDR2 YFSETQ. Trimming removed 0 bases at V and 8 bases at J, with 6 bases between. The CDR3 extends over 13 amino acids. In DNA form, the CDR3 reads TGCGCCAGCAGCTTGGCCGGGGATTCACCCCTCCACTTT. This codes for CASSLAGDSPLHF.

In this sample, this clone turned up a few times. The chain recombines TRBV11-1 with TRBJ2-7; maybe TRBD2 (6 bases). In germline, CDR1 is SGHAT, CDR2 FQDESV (reference sequence). V was shortened by 5 bases and J by 5 bases, with 16 bases between the two germline ends. This CDR3 spans 14 amino acids. CDR3 amino acids: CASSPSTRSDEQYF. The DNA of the CDR3 is TGTGCCAGCAGCCCCTCGACTAGGAGCGACGAGCAGTACTTC.

This clone has a single count. The chain recombines TRBV3-1 (or the pseudogene TRBV3-2) with TRBJ1-5, with D perhaps TRBD1 (6 bases). V lost 3 bases and J 6 bases, leaving 15 bases between the germline ends. The CDR3 contains 15 residues. Germline CDR1 is LGHDT and CDR2 is YNNKEL (reference sequence). CDR3 in amino acids: CASSQGHGGVQPQHF. The CDR3 nucleotides are TGTGCCAGCAGCCAGGGACACGGGGGGGTTCAGCCCCAGCATTTT.

The genes are TRBV4-1 and TRBJ1-4; 7 nucleotides agree with TRBD1. J was trimmed by 3 bases and V by 0 bases; bases with no gene match: 4. The CDR3 consists of 16 residues. Germline assignment: CDR1 MGHRA and CDR2 YSYEKL. Here the CDR3 reads CASSQDGQESNEKLFF. The CDR3 DNA is TGCGCCAGCAGCCAAGACGGACAGGAGTCTAATGAAAAACTGTTTTTT.

The chain carries TRBV7-3 and TRBJ2-3; TRBD2 agrees at 15 bases. The CDR3 length is 16 residues. The junction had 6 bases not matched to a gene; V was cut back by 5 bases and J by 6 bases. The germline V gene encodes CDR1 SGHTA and CDR2 FQGTGA. Here the CDR3 DNA reads TGTGCCAGCAGCCCGCGGACTAGCGGGGGGGCGGATACGCAGTATTTT. Translated: CASSPRTSGGADTQYF.

This clone was seen more than once but under ten times. V usage is TRBV5-6 and J usage is TRBJ2-7; unclear D gene. The CDR3 length is 15 residues. V was shortened by 0 bases and J by 1 base, with 11 bases between the two germline ends. The germline V gene encodes CDR1 SGHDT and CDR2 YYEEEE. The CDR3 DNA reads as TGTGCCAGCAGCTTGGCTCAGATCATTTCCTACGAGCAGTACTTC. Translating gives CASSLAQIISYEQYF. Full variable domain (outside the CDR3, taken from reference TRBV5-6 and TRBJ2-7): DAGVTQSPTHLIKTRGQQVTLRCSPKSGHDTVSWYQQALGQGPQFIFQYYEEEERQRGNFPDRFSGHQFPNYSSELNVNALLLGDSALYLCASSLAQIISYEQYFGPGTRLTVT.

The rearrangement joins TRBV7-2 to TRBJ2-1; D is perhaps TRBD2 (7 bases). The CDR3 contains 15 residues. V lost 1 base and J lost 8, with 15 bases in between. Germline V gene lookup returns CDR1 SGHTA and CDR2 FQGNSA. The CDR3, as DNA: TGTGCCAGCAGCTTAGGTTTGGGGGGGGGCTATGAGCAGTTCTTC. This codes for CASSLGLGGGYEQFF.

This chain links TRBV27 with TRBJ1-6, with TRBD1 as a possible D gene (6 bases). V was trimmed by 7 bases and J by 0 bases, leaving 10 bases between them. CDR3 length equals 15 residues. Germline V gene lookup returns CDR1 MNHEY and CDR2 SMNVEV (reference sequence). The CDR3, as DNA: TGTGCCAGCACGAGGGGGAGCTCCTATAATTCACCCCTCCACTTT. It codes for CASTRGSSYNSPLHF.

J is TRBJ1-1 and V is TRBV2, with 8 bases that match TRBD1. The CDR3 extends over 13 amino acids. Germline loops: CDR1 SNHLY, CDR2 FYNNEI. After removal of 7 bases from V and 5 bases from J, the junction contained 6 bases not matched to a gene. CDR3 protein: CASIRTGRTEAFF. CDR3 coding DNA: TGTGCCAGCATCCGGACAGGGCGTACTGAAGCTTTCTTT.

Of note for this clone: At the DNA level, this CDR3 is encoded by other sequences in the same sample as well. The chain recombines TRBV12-3 or TRBV12-4 with TRBJ1-5; TRBD1 matches 8 bases. The J segment lost 7 bases and the V segment lost 5 bases, leaving 4 bases of the junction unmatched. The CDR3 totals 13 residues. CDR3 coding DNA: TGTGCCAGCAGTCGGACAGGGAACCAGCCCCAGCATTTT. Protein product: CASSRTGNQPQHF.

The chain joins TRBV2 to TRBJ1-1, with 7 bases fitting TRBD1. CDR3 size: 14 residues. V lost 4 bases and J lost 7; bases outside the gene matches: 9. Germline V CDR1 and CDR2: SNHLY, FYNNEI. CDR3 in DNA: TGTGCCAGCAGTGTCCAGACAGGGTATTTTGAAGCTTTCTTT. As protein: CASSVQTGYFEAFF.

In this sample, this clone turned up a few times. The chain combines TRBV2 with TRBJ2-7, with 8 nucleotides matching TRBD1. CDR3 size: 13 residues. Per germline, CDR1 SNHLY and CDR2 FYNNEI. The J segment lost 5 bases and the V segment lost 5 bases, leaving 5 bases of the junction unmatched. CDR3 in DNA: TGTGCCAGCAGTCTTGGACAGGGAAACGAGCAGTACTTC. It yields the protein CASSLGQGNEQYF.

This clone was seen more than once but under ten times. The chain uses TRBV9 and TRBJ1-2, with a tentative D call TRBD1 (5 bases). The CDR3 runs 14 residues. CDR1 SGDLS and CDR2 YYNGEE come from the germline V gene. With 4 bases removed from V and 7 bases from J, the gap between germline ends came to 17 bases. CDR3 loop: CASSQSPQGSGYTF. The CDR3 nucleotides are TGTGCCAGCAGCCAATCTCCCCAGGGATCTGGCTACACCTTC.

The V call is TRBV30, the J call TRBJ1-6, with 9 bases identical to TRBD1. The CDR3 length is 16 residues. V was clipped by 3 bases and J by 7 bases; unmatched bases: 10. Per germline, CDR1 GTSNPN and CDR2 SVGIG (reference sequence). Written as DNA, the CDR3 is TGTGCCTGGAGGCTGAGGGACAGGGCTCTGAATTCACCCCTCCACTTT. The encoded protein is CAWRLRDRALNSPLHF.

This clone was recorded a few times. The chain has TRBV7-9 and TRBJ2-7; D is undetermined. The CDR3 extends over 13 amino acids. CDR1 is SEHNR, CDR2 FQNEAQ, per germline (reference sequence). Trimming removed 4 bases at V and 1 base at J, with 8 bases between. DNA for the CDR3: TGTGCCAGCAGCTCCGAGTCGTCCTACGAGCAGTACTTC. Translation gives CASSSESSYEQYF.

The chain couples TRBV2 to TRBJ1-2; the D gene is possibly TRBD1 (5 bases). The CDR3 sequence is 14 residues long. The V gene's germline CDR1 is SNHLY and CDR2 FYNNEI. Trimming pared 6 bases from V and 8 bases from J, leaving 19 bases between. Written as DNA, the CDR3 is TGTGCCAGCAGCTCGCGGGGGGATTGGGAGGGCTACACCTTC. Translated: CASSSRGDWEGYTF. Complete variable domain (other parts from reference TRBV2 and TRBJ1-2): EPEVTQTPSHQVTQMGQEVILRCVPISNHLYFYWYRQILGQKVEFLVSFYNNEISEKSEIFDDQFSVERPDGSNFTLKIRSTKLEDSAMYFCASSSRGDWEGYTFGSGTRLTVV.

The chain combines TRBV18 with TRBJ2-1, with 8 bases matching TRBD1. Germline CDR1 reads KGHSH; CDR2 reads LQKENI. The CDR3 totals 15 residues. V trimming: 6 bases; J trimming: 4 bases; junction bases outside the gene matches: 8. The CDR3 nucleotides are TGTGCCAGCTCCCAGGACAGGGCAGCTTACAATGAGCAGTTCTTC. The encoded protein is CASSQDRAAYNEQFF.

This clone was seen more than once but under ten times. One end of the junction varies from germline; a read error may be responsible. The CDR3 region is CASSPAGIQETQYF. CDR3 nucleotide sequence: TGTGCTAGCAGCCCAGCGGGAATTCAAGAGACCCAGTACTTC. The gene calls are TRBV7-7 and TRBJ2-5; TRBD2 matches at 7 bases. The germline gives CDR1 SSHAT, CDR2 FNYEAQ (reference sequence). This CDR3 comprises 14 residues.

The CDR3 nucleotides are TGTGCCAGCAGCTTAGGGGCAGTTTACGAGCAGTACTTC. It is translated as CASSLGAVYEQYF. The chain couples TRBV5-6 to TRBJ2-7; D perhaps matches TRBD1 (5 bases). This CDR3 comprises 13 residues. Germline CDR1 is SGHDT and CDR2 is YYEEEE. V was trimmed by 2 bases and J by 4 bases, leaving 10 bases between them.

V and J are TRBV2 and TRBJ1-6, with D possibly matching TRBD1 (6 bases). The CDR3 covers 16 residues. V gave up 2 bases and J gave up 7 bases, with 15 bases separating them. Germline V lookup: CDR1 SNHLY, CDR2 FYNNEI. The CDR3 here is CASSETGRVGNSPLHF. In DNA, the CDR3 is TGTGCCAGCAGTGAAACAGGGAGGGTGGGGAATTCACCCCTCCACTTT.